Listed below are T cell receptor beta chains from one sample, sequenced in a study of blood T cell repertoires in COVID-19. This table comes from immunoSEQ multiplex PCR, and its TCRdb copy is limited to in-frame clones, with some not included. This table has approximately 90,000 clones, roughly 74% appearing once. Sequenced material: peripheral blood. The receptor source for this set is a man in his 70s with COVID-19, enrolled during active disease. Each CDR3 is given with its conserved first and last residue. Each record gives: CDR3 length, J gene, clone size, V gene, D gene, CDR3 DNA, CDR3 protein. The D gene is left open where the match is weak. Not every row has a clone size; where given, it reads once, few, many or a size class.

14 TRBJ2-7 - TRBV3-1/TRBV3-2 - TGTGCCAGCAGCCAAGATCGGCTAGCGAGGGAGCAGTACTTC CASSQDRLAREQYF
15 TRBJ1-2 - TRBV4-3 - TGCGCCAGCAGCCCACGGGACAAGGGGGACTATGGCTACACCTTC CASSPRDKGDYGYTF
14 TRBJ1-5 - TRBV27 - TGTGCCAGCAGAGGGGGAAATAGCAATCAGCCCCAGCATTTT CASRGGNSNQPQHF
15 TRBJ1-3 - TRBV2 TRBD1 TGTGCCAGCAGCGGACAGGCCGACTCTGGAAACACCATATATTTT CASSGQADSGNTIYF
16 TRBJ1-1 - TRBV5-1 - TGCGCCAGCAGTATCAGGGTCCAGGGCGGCGACACTGAAGCTTTCTTT CASSIRVQGGDTEAFF
13 TRBJ1-1 - TRBV29-1 TRBD1 TGCAGCGTTAAAATGGACAGGGGAACTGAAGCTTTCTTT CSVKMDRGTEAFF
15 TRBJ2-6 - TRBV27 - TGTGCCAGCAGTTTATCCCACTCTGGGGCCAACGTCCTGACTTTC CASSLSHSGANVLTF
15 TRBJ2-2 - TRBV25-1 - TGTGCCAGCAGTGAAAAGGACAAGAACACCGGGGAGCTGTTTTTT CASSEKDKNTGELFF
15 TRBJ2-7 - TRBV5-1 - TGCGCCAGCAGCTTGCGGGTGGGTCACTCCTACGAGCAGTACTTC CASSLRVGHSYEQYF
14 TRBJ1-1 - TRBV5-4 TRBD1 TGTGCCAGCAGCTCGGGACAGGGGAACACTGAAGCTTTCTTT CASSSGQGNTEAFF
15 TRBJ1-3 few TRBV28 TRBD1 TGTGCCAGCAGTTATGACAGGGTCTCTGGAAACACCATATATTTT CASSYDRVSGNTIYF
15 TRBJ2-2 few TRBV7-9 TRBD1 TGTGCCCGTAGACCGGGACAGGGAGGATCCGGGGAGCTGTTTTTT CARRPGQGGSGELFF
13 TRBJ2-7 - TRBV27 - TGTGCCAGCAGTCTAGGACAATCCTACGAGCAGTACTTC CASSLGQSYEQYF
14 TRBJ2-7 - TRBV6-2/TRBV6-3 - TGTGCCAGCAGTTACAGAGGTTTATCCTACGAGCAGTACTTC CASSYRGLSYEQYF
13 TRBJ1-1 - TRBV7-2 - TGTGCCAGCAGCCCCCAAGGAGGGGTCGAAGCTTTCTTT CASSPQGGVEAFF
12 TRBJ1-2 - TRBV7-2 - TGTGCCAGCAGTAGAGATAACTATGGCTACACCTTC CASSRDNYGYTF
16 TRBJ2-1 - TRBV27 TRBD2 TGTGCCAGCAGCGGACTACCGGGACTAGCGATCAATGAGCAGTTCTTC CASSGLPGLAINEQFF
15 TRBJ2-2 - TRBV11-3 TRBD1 TGTGCCAGCAGTAGACGACAGGGGGAATCCGGGGAGCTGTTTTTT CASSRRQGESGELFF
15 TRBJ1-1 - TRBV5-5 TRBD1 TGTGCCAGCAGCTGGGGACAGGGGGTCGGCGCTGAAGCTTTCTTT CASSWGQGVGAEAFF